The T cell receptor (beta chain) described here comes from a study of OX40 agonist ivuxolimab in advanced cancers. As for the study more broadly: Ivuxolimab was a fully human IgG2 agonistic monoclonal antibody targeting the costimulatory receptor OX40 (CD134). Intravenous ivuxolimab was administered to patients every 2 weeks at six dose levels: 0.01, 0.1, 0.3, 1.5, 3 and 10 mg/kg. Of the 50 or so patients in dose escalation, about 20 had hepatocellular carcinoma, about 15 had melanoma, 9 had renal cell carcinoma and 9 had head and neck cancer. A male proportion of roughly 80% and a mean age of approximately 60 years, ranging from 23 to 79, were recorded for the dose-escalation cohort. Patients were allowed to have had prior anti-PD-1, anti-PD-L1 or anti-CTLA-4 therapy, and approximately 40% of the dose-escalation patients had been treated with checkpoint inhibitors. Partial responses were achieved by three dose-escalation patients, of whom one had hepatocellular carcinoma and two had cutaneous melanoma. Peripheral TCRbeta sequencing was intended to test whether TCR sequence diversity was altered and clonal T-cell expansion was caused by ivuxolimab. The paper describes the monotherapy dose-escalation part (N ≈ 52 patients) of the phase I trial of ivuxolimab. General findings and caveats noted by the study authors: Clonal expansion of both CD4+ and CD8+ blood T cells was observed from baseline to week 6 at doses 0.1 to 3.0 mg/kg. After ivuxolimab, more expanded clones were found on average in CD8+ T cells than in CD4+ T cells. In the 0.1-3.0 mg/kg groups, partial responders were among the patients with the lowest normalized peripheral clonal expansion, particularly in CD8+ T cells. Low levels of normalized T-cell clonal expansion were also shown by some nonresponding patients. The antigen specificity of the clonally expanded peripheral T cells was not determined.

As concerns this clone: Its antigen is not yet known. Per-nucleotide qualities are absent, and no much larger clonotype sits a single base away.

CDR1 MDHEN and CDR2 SYDVKM are derived from the germline V gene. Relative to germline, V is 3 bases shorter and J is 0 bases shorter, with 8 bases between their ends. From the cysteine up to the phenylalanine, the CDR3 has a length of 14 residues. Only the CDR3 region is kept as DNA, spanning 42 bases read in frame from base 1. The trial excluded patients who had a history of autoimmune disease or who were on systemic immunosuppression. Peripheral blood for TCR sequencing was collected from all dose cohorts at baseline, on cycle 4 day 1, and on cycle 7 day 1. Samples came from an open-label, multicenter, first-in-human phase I dose-escalation trial of ivuxolimab. Adults with locally advanced or metastatic melanoma, renal cell, hepatocellular, or head and neck squamous cell carcinoma were enrolled in the trial. Before TCR sequencing, CD4+ T cells and CD8+ T cells from peripheral blood were sorted into separate populations.

Genomic DNA was isolated from the sorted cells so that the TCRbeta CDR3 region could be sequenced. The immunoSEQ Assay was used to sequence the TCRbeta CDR3 regions. In its TCRdb copy, this immuneACCESS table keeps in-frame sequences only and misses some clones. Where compared with another copy, unresolved V genes explain less than half of these, and the others have no known cause. A total of tens of thousands of clones appear in this sample, 84% of them only once. Jointly, the top ten make up about 4.8% of the sample. This sequence originates from an adult with an advanced solid tumor such as melanoma, head and neck, liver or kidney cancer. Sequencing used CD4+ or CD8+ T cells sorted from blood, obtained in a trial of the OX40 agonist ivuxolimab. The chain joins TRBV28 to TRBJ1-1; no D gene can be assigned with confidence. The DNA sequence is given as TGTGCCAGCAGTTTGGAACAGCTGAACACTGAAGCTTTCTTT. The translation is CASSLEQLNTEAFF.